This T cell receptor beta chain was identified in a study of blood T cells in healthy people across ages. A second roughly 6 to 11 cycle PCR used barcoded and J-beta primers. TCRdb ran MiXCR on the 5' RACE reads and lists one entry per CDR3 protein. The sample yields about 830,000 distinct CDR3 sequences, roughly 60% seen once. The clonotype was recovered from a man between 25 and 39 years old in good health. The sequenced material came from blood.

In nucleotides, the CDR3 is TGTGCCAGCAGCTCATCAATCGGACACACTCAGACCTCCTACGAGCAGTACTTC. This sequence encodes CASSSSIGHTQTSYEQYF. The chain combines TRBV7-9 with TRBJ2-7; D may be TRBD1 (5 bases). V lost 4 bases to trimming and J lost 0 bases, with 22 bases between them. CDR1 is SEHNR and CDR2 is FQNEAQ in the germline V gene (reference sequence). The CDR3 spans 18 residues.